The clone carrying this TCR beta chain came up many times. The record originates from a study of T cells after yellow fever vaccination. It was through 5'RACE template switching that TCR cDNA was made, with a universal primer site and UMIs added. MiXCR was run by TCRdb on the 5' RACE reads, yielding one entry per CDR3 protein. Altogether some 23,000 distinct CDR3 sequences are present, roughly 3.2% being singletons, with the ten largest covering 0.8% to 1%. There are 16 residues in the CDR3. Germline CDR1 SGHRS, CDR2 YFSETQ. Between the trimmed V and J ends, which lost 3 bases and 4 bases, there was a span of 19 bases.

The sequences come from PBMCs, either bulk or a sorted T-cell subset (CD4+, CD8+, memory, or dextramer-sorted; not recorded which), collected 45 days after the first yellow fever vaccination. The clonotype comes from a man aged 18 to 30 who received the YFV17D yellow fever vaccine. V gene TRBV5-1 combines with J gene TRBJ2-5; the D gene is possibly TRBD2 (6 bases). In DNA form, the CDR3 reads TGCGCCAGCAGCTGGGATTTGACCAGGCGGGGAGAGACCCAGTACTTC. It specifies CASSWDLTRRGETQYF.